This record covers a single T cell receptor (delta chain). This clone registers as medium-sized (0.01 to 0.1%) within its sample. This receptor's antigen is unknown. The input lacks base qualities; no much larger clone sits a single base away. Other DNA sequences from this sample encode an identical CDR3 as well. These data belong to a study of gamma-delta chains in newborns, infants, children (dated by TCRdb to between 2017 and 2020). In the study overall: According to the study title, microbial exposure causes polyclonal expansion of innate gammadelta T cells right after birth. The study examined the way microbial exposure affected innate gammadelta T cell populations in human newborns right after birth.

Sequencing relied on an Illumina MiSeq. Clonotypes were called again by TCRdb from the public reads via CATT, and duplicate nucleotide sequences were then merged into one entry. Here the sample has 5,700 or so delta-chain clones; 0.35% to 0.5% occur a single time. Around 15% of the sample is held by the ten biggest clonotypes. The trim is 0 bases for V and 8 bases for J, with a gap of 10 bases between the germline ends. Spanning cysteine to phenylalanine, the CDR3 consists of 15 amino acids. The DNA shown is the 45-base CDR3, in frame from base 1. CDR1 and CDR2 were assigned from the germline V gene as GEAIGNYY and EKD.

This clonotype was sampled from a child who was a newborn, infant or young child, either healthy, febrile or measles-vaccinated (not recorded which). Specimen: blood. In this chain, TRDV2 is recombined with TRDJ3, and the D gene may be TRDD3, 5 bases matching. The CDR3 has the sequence CACDTVGPNTRQMFF. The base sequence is TGTGCCTGTGACACCGTGGGGCCTAACACCCGACAGATGTTTTTC.